In this sample, the clone carrying this T cell receptor beta chain turned up many times. This CDR3 spans 14 amino acids. The germline V and J ends were trimmed by 5 bases and 6 bases, with 13 bases remaining between them. CDR1 and CDR2 (germline): MNHEY, SVGEGT. These data belong to a study of metastatic and nonmetastatic thyroid tumors. Study summary: Across peripheral blood and tumor or nodule tissue samples taken from malignant and benign thyroid patients, the repertoires were compared with one another.

No patient received treatment before thyroid surgery. TCRdb ran MiXCR on the PCR reads. The table has roughly 33,000 clones, under 20% seen once; the top ten hold 6.5% to 8.5%. The clonotype originates from a female donor with papillary thyroid cancer or a benign thyroid nodule (not recorded which). Some clones in this sample may be carry-over from other donors' samples. The chain links TRBV6-2 or TRBV6-3 to TRBJ1-4, with TRBD1 as a possible D gene (6 bases). The sequenced material came from blood. This CDR3 is CASSQQGGYEKLFF. The CDR3 bases are TGTGCCAGCAGTCAACAGGGTGGTTATGAAAAACTGTTTTTT.